This T cell receptor (beta chain) derives from a study of tumor-infiltrating lymphocytes in localized non-small cell lung cancer. V trimming: 4 bases; J trimming: 2 bases; junction bases outside the gene matches: 9. The CDR3 is 16 amino acids. Germline values: CDR1 SGHRS, CDR2 YFSETQ. Study conclusions and caveats: TCR sequencing covered a subset of patients with enough tissue. Higher tumor T cell infiltration than in uninvolved lung was supported by TCRbeta sequencing.

Repertoires were generated with immunoSEQ multiplex PCR, while TCRdb's copy carries only in-frame clones and drops some. The sample lists fewer than 20,000 clones, about 70% seen once, with 6.5% in the top ten. Concerning this clone: No antigen is known for it.

The chain joins TRBV5-1 to TRBJ2-1, with 7 bases that match TRBD2. This receptor was obtained from a human donor with non-small cell lung cancer. The material sequenced was lung tumor tissue. This CDR3 reads CASSILADPTYNEQFF. The CDR3 region has the DNA TGCGCCAGCAGCATCCTAGCGGATCCTACCTACAATGAGCAGTTCTTC. Supplemented by reference TRBV5-1 and TRBJ2-1, the full variable domain reads KAGVTQTPRYLIKTRGQQVTLSCSPISGHRSVSWYQQTPGQGLQFLFEYFSETQRNKGNFPGRFSGRQFSNSRSEMNVSTLELGDSALYLCASSILADPTYNEQFFGPGTRLTVL.